This T cell receptor (beta chain) derives from a study of blood T cell repertoires in COVID-19 (dated by TCRdb to 2020 to 2021). With regard to the full study: Samples covering the acute and convalescent phases of COVID-19 were provided by collaborators in the United States, Italy and Spain. Where available, HLA class I and class II types were obtained from metadata supplied by the sample provider rather than from assay-based typing. Samples came from the ongoing ImmuneRACE study (first 160 participants) plus 1,254 subjects from 6 global collaborators. The repertoires were released in a freely available public database intended as a resource for research on the immune response to SARS-CoV-2. A de-identified subject ID, COVID-19 status, age in years and sex were almost always included in the sample metadata. The prospective study material was composed of cDNA or gDNA derived from T cells, B-cell-depleted T cells, or PBMCs. Deeply sampled blood TCRbeta repertoires from subjects exposed to, actively infected with, or recovered from COVID-19 were included in the dataset. Beyond this particular receptor, the publication reports: The quantity of clinical and demographic metadata differed by source and by participant and was supplied without curation.

As regards this clone: It lacks a known antigen. Base qualities are missing; no much larger clone stands one base away.

The immunoSEQ Assay, a bias-controlled multiplex PCR, was used to amplify TCRbeta CDR3 regions from genomic DNA. The published analysis was carried out like this. The number of nucleated cells in each sample was estimated from the amplification of reference gene primers within the assay. Sequence reads were collapsed and filtered to measure the absolute abundance of every unique TCRbeta CDR3 rearrangement. Productive Simpson clonality was computed per sample as the square root of Simpson's diversity index over productive rearrangements. Not all clones reach the TCRdb copy of this immuneACCESS table, which keeps in-frame sequences only. Checked studies attribute under half of the gap to unresolved V genes and leave the rest unexplained. V, J and clone size reflect that table, while D and trimming were determined from the DNA. The sample table lists 95,000 to 150,000 clones, roughly 80% of them with a count of one. Around 10% of the sample belongs to the ten largest clones.

Whole blood was collected in K2EDTA tubes by collaborating institutions according to the institutions' own protocols. For TCRbeta analysis, collaborator samples were shipped as frozen whole blood, as isolated PBMCs, or as DNA extracted from either sample type. V and J are trimmed by 0 bases and 1 base, and the gene matches miss 5 bases of the junction. CDR1 and CDR2, per the germline V gene, are SGHRS and YFSETQ. The CDR3 spans 18 residues, from the cysteine through the phenylalanine. Only the CDR3 DNA stays, 54 bases, in frame from base 1. Sequenced: peripheral blood. The receptor was isolated from a human donor in a cohort sampled during active COVID-19. The chain is made from TRBV5-1 and TRBJ2-6; 9 middle bases align to TRBD2. The CDR3 is CASSLAFSGGSGANVLTF. Read as DNA, the sequence is TGCGCCAGCAGCTTGGCCTTTAGCGGGGGATCTGGGGCCAACGTCCTGACTTTC.